The clone carrying this T cell receptor beta chain was detected many times. Antigen specificity is unknown. No fewer than 7 million PBMCs went into each sample. Germline V CDR1 and CDR2: SGHTA, FQGTGA. Trimming cost V 2 bases and J 6 bases, with 14 bases left between them. This CDR3 region has 15 residues. The data belong to a study of blood T cells in healthy people across ages. Background on the study: Template switching caught about one barcoded beta molecule for each two T cells. Whole-study findings and limits: Per million T cells, TCR beta diversity dropped about linearly as age rose.

The second PCR ran roughly 6 to 12 cycles with a sample-barcoded 5' primer and J-beta primers. TCRdb itself ran the 5' RACE reads through MiXCR, one entry per CDR3 protein. The data hold about 1,800,000 distinct CDR3 sequences, with roughly 27% observed a single time. V and J are TRBV7-3 and TRBJ2-1; the D call may be TRBD1 or TRBD2 (5 bases each). The origin of this receptor is a woman aged 25-40 years in good health. The sample consisted of blood. As DNA, the CDR3 is TGTGCCAGCAGCTTATCCCGGCAGGGAGTCAATGAGCAGTTCTTC. It is translated as CASSLSRQGVNEQFF.